One and the same sample provided the 10 T cell receptor beta chains below, sequenced in a study of blood T cell repertoires in COVID-19. Assay used: immunoSEQ multiplex PCR; TCRdb lists only in-frame clones, some missing. Here the sample spans 260,000 or so clones, approximately 91% being singletons. Sequenced sample: peripheral blood. These receptor sequences come from a man younger than 35 with active or convalescent COVID-19.

The chain has TRBV4-2 and TRBJ2-5; the D is unclear. The CDR3 has 12 residues. The germline V and J ends were trimmed by 1 base and 5 bases, with 5 bases remaining between them. Germline V gives CDR1 LGHNA, CDR2 YNFKEQ. The CDR3 protein is CASSQVRETQYF. The CDR3 region has the DNA TGTGCCAGCAGCCAAGTACGGGAGACCCAGTACTTC.

The CDR3 reads CASSAGPGGNQPQHF. CDR3 nucleotides: TGTGCCAGCAGCGCTGGACCGGGGGGCAATCAGCCCCAGCATTTT. The J gene is TRBJ1-5, the V gene TRBV5-5; perhaps TRBD1 as D (5 bases). The germline V gene has CDR1 SGHKS and CDR2 YYEKEE (reference sequence). This CDR3 comprises 15 residues. The V and J ends lost 4 bases and 2 bases respectively, with 13 bases between them. The complete variable domain, with remaining parts taken from reference TRBV5-5 and TRBJ1-5, reads DAGVTQSPTHLIKTRGQQVTLRCSPISGHKSVSWYQQVLGQGPQFIFQYYEKEERGRGNFPDRFSARQFPNYSSELNVNALLLGDSALYLCASSAGPGGNQPQHFGDGTRLSIL.

J is TRBJ2-2 and V is TRBV13; the D gene is possibly TRBD2 (6 bases). V was clipped by 5 bases and J by 6 bases, with 16 bases between them. Germline V gives CDR1 PRHDT, CDR2 FYEKMQ (reference sequence). CDR3 size: 15 residues. In DNA, the CDR3 is TGTGCCAGCAGCACCCGGGAGAAAGGTTCCGGGGAGCTGTTTTTT. This encodes CASSTREKGSGELFF.

This chain connects TRBV19 to TRBJ1-5, with a possible D match to TRBD1 (6 bases). CDR1 is LNHDA, CDR2 SQIVND, per germline (reference sequence). The CDR3 totals 16 residues. V lost 6 bases and J 3 bases, leaving 18 bases between the germline ends. CDR3 DNA: TGTGCCAGTAGAATCTCCGAGACAGGCTCCAATCAGCCCCAGCATTTT. Amino acids: CASRISETGSNQPQHF.

The chain carries TRBV23-1 and TRBJ2-2; no clear D. TRBV23-1 has ORF status, its function being uncertain. Trimming cost V 4 bases and J 0 bases, with 9 bases left between them. The length of the CDR3 is 15 residues. CDR3 in amino acids: CASSLETPNTGELFF. The CDR3, as DNA: TGCGCCAGCAGTCTGGAGACCCCGAACACCGGGGAGCTGTTTTTT.

This clone was found once. This sequence joins TRBV7-4 and TRBJ1-2, with D unresolved. The CDR3 is 14 residues long. V lost 1 base and J 5 bases, leaving 11 bases between the germline ends. Germline CDR1 is SGHVT and CDR2 is SQSDAQ. The CDR3: CASSLVASFYGYTF. As DNA, the CDR3 is TGTGCCAGCAGCTTAGTCGCGTCATTTTATGGCTACACCTTC.

The rearrangement links TRBV6-5 to TRBJ2-1, with 12 bases identical to TRBD2. The germline CDR1 and CDR2 sequences are MNHEY and SVGAGI. The CDR3 sequence is 16 residues long. V shed 4 bases, J shed 5 bases, and the junction held 6 bases outside the gene matches. The CDR3 DNA reads as TGTGCCAGCAGTTCAAGTCTAGCGGGGGGGGACAATGAGCAGTTCTTC. Residues: CASSSSLAGGDNEQFF.

The chain joins TRBV28 to TRBJ1-2; D is undetermined. The V and J ends lost 7 bases and 1 base respectively, with 4 bases between them. The CDR3 loop spans 11 amino acids. Germline V gene data show CDR1 as MDHEN and CDR2 as SYDVKM. CDR3 sequence reads: CASNYNYGYTF. The CDR3 coding sequence is TGTGCCAGCAATTATAACTATGGCTACACCTTC.

The V gene is TRBV18, the J gene TRBJ2-3; the D is unclear. V lost 1 base, J lost 2 bases, and 4 bases lay in between. This CDR3 has 13 residues. Germline CDR1 reads KGHSH; CDR2 reads LQKENI. The CDR3: CASSPRPTDTQYF. The CDR3 coding sequence is TGTGCCAGCTCACCACGGCCCACAGATACGCAGTATTTT.

The V gene is TRBV14, the J gene TRBJ2-3; D is unresolved. The CDR3 has 14 amino acids. Per the germline V gene, CDR1 is SGHDN and CDR2 is FVKESK. Trimming removed 4 bases at V and 0 bases at J, with 8 bases between. CDR3 region: CASSPGSSTDTQYF. CDR3 bases: TGTGCCAGCAGCCCCGGGTCTAGCACAGATACGCAGTATTTT.